This T cell receptor beta chain was captured in a study of T cells in Graves' hyperthyroidism and ophthalmopathy. The CDR3 has 13 residues. CDR1 and CDR2 (germline): SEHNR, FQNEAQ (reference sequence). With 6 bases removed from V and 2 bases from J, the gap between germline ends came to 10 bases. Authors of the study amplified TCR beta CDR3 regions from RNA transcripts. During a first-round RT-PCR of the TCR CDR3, the HTBI primer set was used. Each CDR3 protein is one row after TCRdb ran MiXCR on the multiplex PCR reads. The data show over 650,000 distinct CDR3 sequences, about 17% seen once. There are many counts of this clonotype.

The genes are TRBV7-9 and TRBJ1-1; no clear D. This receptor was obtained from a man aged 18-30 years with Graves' hyperthyroidism. Material for sequencing was blood. CDR3 in amino acids: CASRTAGNTEAFF. The CDR3 DNA reads as TGTGCCAGCAGAACGGCGGGTAACACTGAAGCTTTCTTT.